This T cell receptor (beta chain) was retrieved from a study of graft-versus-host responses after intestinal transplantation. A remark on this clone: Its antigen is not identified.

Assay: immunoSEQ multiplex PCR; the TCRdb copy retains only in-frame clones and omits some. This table holds 75,000 to 100,000 clones, 90% to 95% found once. Trimming removed 5 bases from V and 3 bases from J; junction bases left unmatched: 10. Germline V CDR1 and CDR2: MNHNY, SVGAGI (reference sequence). This CDR3 is built from 15 residues. The clonotype was recovered from a human donor who received an intestinal transplant. The V and J genes are TRBV6-6 and TRBJ2-7; 7 bases line up with TRBD1. The starting material was unstimulated CD8+ T cells sorted from spleen or lymph node cells, obtained before intestinal transplant. For the CDR3, the DNA is TGTGCCAGCAGTGTCGACAGGGAGTCCCTCTACGAGCAGTACTTC. This translates into CASSVDRESLYEQYF.